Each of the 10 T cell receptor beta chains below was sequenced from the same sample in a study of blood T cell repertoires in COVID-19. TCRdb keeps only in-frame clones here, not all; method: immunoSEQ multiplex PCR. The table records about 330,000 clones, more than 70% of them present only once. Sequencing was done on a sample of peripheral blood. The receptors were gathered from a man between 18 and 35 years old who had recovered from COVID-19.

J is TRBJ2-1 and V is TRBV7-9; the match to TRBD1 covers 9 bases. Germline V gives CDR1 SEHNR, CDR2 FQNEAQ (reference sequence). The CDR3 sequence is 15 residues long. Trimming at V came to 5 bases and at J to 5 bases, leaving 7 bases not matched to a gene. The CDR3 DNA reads TGTGCCAGCAGCAGAGGACAGGGGATACACAATGAGCAGTTCTTC. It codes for CASSRGQGIHNEQFF.

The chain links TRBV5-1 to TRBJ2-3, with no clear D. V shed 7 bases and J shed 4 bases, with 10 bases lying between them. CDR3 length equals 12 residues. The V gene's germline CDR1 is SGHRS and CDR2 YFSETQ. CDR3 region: CASFIRADTQYF. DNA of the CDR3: TGCGCCAGCTTTATCCGGGCAGATACGCAGTATTTT.

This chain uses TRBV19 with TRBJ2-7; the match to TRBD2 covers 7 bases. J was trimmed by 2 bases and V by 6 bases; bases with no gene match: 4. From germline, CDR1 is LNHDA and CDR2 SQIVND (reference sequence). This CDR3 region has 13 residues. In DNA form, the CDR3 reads TGTGCCAGTAGCCCGGGACTAACCTACGAGCAGTACTTC. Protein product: CASSPGLTYEQYF.

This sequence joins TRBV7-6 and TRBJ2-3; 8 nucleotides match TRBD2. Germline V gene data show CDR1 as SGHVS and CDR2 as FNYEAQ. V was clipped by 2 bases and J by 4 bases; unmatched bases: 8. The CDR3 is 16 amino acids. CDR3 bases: TGTGCCAGCAGCTTATACGGGGGGGGGCCCCCAGATACGCAGTATTTT. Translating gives CASSLYGGGPPDTQYF.

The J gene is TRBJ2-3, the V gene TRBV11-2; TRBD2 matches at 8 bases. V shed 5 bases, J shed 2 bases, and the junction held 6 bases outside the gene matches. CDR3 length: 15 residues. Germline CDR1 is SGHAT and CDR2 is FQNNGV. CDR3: CASSLAGGHTDTQYF. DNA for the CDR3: TGTGCCAGCAGCCTTGCGGGAGGCCACACAGATACGCAGTATTTT.

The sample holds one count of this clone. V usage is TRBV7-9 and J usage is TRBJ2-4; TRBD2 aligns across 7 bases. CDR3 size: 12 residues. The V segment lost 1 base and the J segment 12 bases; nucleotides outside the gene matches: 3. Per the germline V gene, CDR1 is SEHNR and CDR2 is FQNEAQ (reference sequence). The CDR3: CASSLGRGDQYF. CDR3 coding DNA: TGTGCCAGCAGCTTAGGTCGGGGGGATCAGTACTTC.

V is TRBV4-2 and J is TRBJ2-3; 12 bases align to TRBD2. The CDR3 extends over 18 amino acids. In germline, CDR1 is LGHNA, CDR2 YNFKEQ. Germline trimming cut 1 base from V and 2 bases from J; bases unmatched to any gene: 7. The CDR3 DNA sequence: TGTGCCAGCAGCCAAGGTACCGGGACTAGCGGGTCCACAGATACGCAGTATTTT. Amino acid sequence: CASSQGTGTSGSTDTQYF.

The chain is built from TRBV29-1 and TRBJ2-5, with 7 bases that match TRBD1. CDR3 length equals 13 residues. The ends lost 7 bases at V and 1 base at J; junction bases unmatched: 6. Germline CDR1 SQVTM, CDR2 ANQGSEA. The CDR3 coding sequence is TGCAGCGGAACCACAGGGGCCCAAGAGACCCAGTACTTC. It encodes CSGTTGAQETQYF.

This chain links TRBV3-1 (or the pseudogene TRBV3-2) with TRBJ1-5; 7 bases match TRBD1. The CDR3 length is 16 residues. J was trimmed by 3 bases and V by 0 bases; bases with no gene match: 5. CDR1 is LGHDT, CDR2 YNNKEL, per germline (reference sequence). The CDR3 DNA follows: TGTGCCAGCAGCCAAGAGACAGGGACCTACAATCAGCCCCAGCATTTT. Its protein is CASSQETGTYNQPQHF.

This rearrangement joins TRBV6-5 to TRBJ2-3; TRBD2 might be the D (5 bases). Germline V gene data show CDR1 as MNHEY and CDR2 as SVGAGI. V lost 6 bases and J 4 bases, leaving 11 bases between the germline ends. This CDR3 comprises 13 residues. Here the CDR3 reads CASRAGVADTQYF. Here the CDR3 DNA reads TGTGCCAGCAGGGCCGGGGTCGCAGATACGCAGTATTTT.